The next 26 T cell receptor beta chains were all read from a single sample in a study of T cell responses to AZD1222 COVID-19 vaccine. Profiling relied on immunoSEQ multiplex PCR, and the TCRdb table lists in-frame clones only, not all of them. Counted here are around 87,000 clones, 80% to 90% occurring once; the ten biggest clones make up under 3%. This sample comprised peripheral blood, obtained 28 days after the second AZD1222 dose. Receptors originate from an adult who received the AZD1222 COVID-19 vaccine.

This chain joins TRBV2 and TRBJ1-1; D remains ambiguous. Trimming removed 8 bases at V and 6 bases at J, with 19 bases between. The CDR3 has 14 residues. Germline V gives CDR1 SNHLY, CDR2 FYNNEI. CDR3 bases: TGTGCCAGCCTTGATCCGCGTCGGGATCCTGAAGCTTTCTTT. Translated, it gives CASLDPRRDPEAFF.

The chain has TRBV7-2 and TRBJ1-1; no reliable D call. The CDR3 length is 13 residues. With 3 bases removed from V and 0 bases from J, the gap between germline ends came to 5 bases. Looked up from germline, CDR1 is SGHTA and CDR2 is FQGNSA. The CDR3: CASSLTLNTEAFF. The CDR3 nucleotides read TGTGCCAGCAGCTTGACATTGAACACTGAAGCTTTCTTT.

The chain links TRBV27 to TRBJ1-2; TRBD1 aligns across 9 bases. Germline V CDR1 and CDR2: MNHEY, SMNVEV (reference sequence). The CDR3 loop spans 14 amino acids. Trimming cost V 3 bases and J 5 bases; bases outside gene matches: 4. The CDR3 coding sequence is TGTGCCAGCAGTTTCACCGGGACAGGGTATGGCTACACCTTC. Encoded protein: CASSFTGTGYGYTF.

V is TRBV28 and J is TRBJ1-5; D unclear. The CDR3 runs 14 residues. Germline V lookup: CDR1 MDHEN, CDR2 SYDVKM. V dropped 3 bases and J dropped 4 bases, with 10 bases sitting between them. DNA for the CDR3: TGTGCCAGCAGTTTTGTATTTGGGAATCAGCCCCAGCATTTT. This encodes CASSFVFGNQPQHF.

The CDR3 nucleotides read TGTGCCAGCAGCTTAACATCAGGGAACACTGAAGCTTTCTTT. It specifies CASSLTSGNTEAFF. V is TRBV7-3 and J is TRBJ1-1; unclear D gene. This CDR3 spans 14 amino acids. V dropped 0 bases and J dropped 1 base, with 6 bases sitting between them. Germline values: CDR1 SGHTA, CDR2 FQGTGA.

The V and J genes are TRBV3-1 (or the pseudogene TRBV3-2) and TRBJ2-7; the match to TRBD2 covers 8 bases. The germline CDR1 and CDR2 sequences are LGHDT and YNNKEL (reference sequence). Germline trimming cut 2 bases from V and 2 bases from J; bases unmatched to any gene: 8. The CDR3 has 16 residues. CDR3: CASSQTTSGGAYEQYF. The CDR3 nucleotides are TGTGCCAGCAGCCAAACTACTAGCGGCGGCGCCTACGAGCAGTACTTC.

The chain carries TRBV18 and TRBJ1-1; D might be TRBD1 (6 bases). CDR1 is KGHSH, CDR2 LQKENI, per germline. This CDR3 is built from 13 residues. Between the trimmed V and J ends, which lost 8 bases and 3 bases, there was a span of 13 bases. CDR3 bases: TGTGCCAGCACCCAGGGGATCGACACTGAAGCTTTCTTT. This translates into CASTQGIDTEAFF.

Written as DNA, the CDR3 is TGCAGTGCTGGGCTGCCCCAGCATTTT. This translates into CSAGLPQHF. The V call is TRBV20-1, the J call TRBJ1-5; D is unresolved. Trimming left V 5 bases short and J 9 bases short, with 5 bases between. From germline, CDR1 is DFQATT and CDR2 SNEGSKA (reference sequence). This CDR3 comprises 9 residues.

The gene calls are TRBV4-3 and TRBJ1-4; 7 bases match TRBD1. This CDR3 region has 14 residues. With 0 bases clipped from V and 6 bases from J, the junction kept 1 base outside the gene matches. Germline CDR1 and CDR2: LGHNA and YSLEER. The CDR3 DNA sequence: TGCGCCAGCAGCCAAGACAGGGGGGATGAAAAACTGTTTTTT. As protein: CASSQDRGDEKLFF.

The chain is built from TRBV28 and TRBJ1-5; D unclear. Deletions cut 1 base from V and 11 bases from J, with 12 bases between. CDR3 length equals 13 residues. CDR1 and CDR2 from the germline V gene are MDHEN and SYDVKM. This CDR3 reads CASSLSPDRAQHF. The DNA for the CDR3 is TGTGCCAGCAGTTTATCCCCAGATAGAGCCCAGCATTTT.

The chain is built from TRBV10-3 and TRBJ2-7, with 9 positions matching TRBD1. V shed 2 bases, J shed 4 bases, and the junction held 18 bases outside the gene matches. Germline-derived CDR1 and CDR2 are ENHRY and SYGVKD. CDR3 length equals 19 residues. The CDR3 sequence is CAISERPLYHRGPVYEQYF. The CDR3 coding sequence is TGTGCCATCAGTGAGCGACCACTGTACCACAGGGGGCCAGTATACGAGCAGTACTTC.

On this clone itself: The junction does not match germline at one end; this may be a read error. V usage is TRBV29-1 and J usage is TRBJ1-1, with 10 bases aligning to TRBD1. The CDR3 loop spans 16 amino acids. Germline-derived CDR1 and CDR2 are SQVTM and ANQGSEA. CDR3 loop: CSAEGRQGAGNTEAFF. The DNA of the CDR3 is TGCAGCGCTGAAGGAAGACAGGGGGCAGGGAACACTGAAGCTTTCTTT.

The CDR3 here is CASRQGTGENIQYF. Here the CDR3 DNA reads TGTGCCAGCAGACAGGGGACAGGGGAAAACATTCAGTACTTC. The chain carries TRBV6-6 and TRBJ2-4; 10 bases line up with TRBD1. CDR3 length equals 14 residues. J lost 5 bases, V lost 6 bases, and 4 bases had no gene match. Germline V gene data show CDR1 as MNHNY and CDR2 as SVGAGI (reference sequence).

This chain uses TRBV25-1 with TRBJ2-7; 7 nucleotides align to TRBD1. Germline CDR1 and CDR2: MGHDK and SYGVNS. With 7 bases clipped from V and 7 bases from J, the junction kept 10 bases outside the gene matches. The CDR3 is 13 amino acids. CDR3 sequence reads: CASTPTGSREQYF. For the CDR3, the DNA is TGTGCCAGCACTCCGACAGGGAGTAGGGAGCAGTACTTC.

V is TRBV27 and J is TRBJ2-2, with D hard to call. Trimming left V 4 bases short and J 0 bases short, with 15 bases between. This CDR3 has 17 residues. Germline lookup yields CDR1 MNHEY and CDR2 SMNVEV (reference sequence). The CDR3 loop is CASSSPVGIANTGELFF. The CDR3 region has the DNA TGTGCCAGCAGTTCCCCAGTAGGAATCGCGAACACCGGGGAGCTGTTTTTT.

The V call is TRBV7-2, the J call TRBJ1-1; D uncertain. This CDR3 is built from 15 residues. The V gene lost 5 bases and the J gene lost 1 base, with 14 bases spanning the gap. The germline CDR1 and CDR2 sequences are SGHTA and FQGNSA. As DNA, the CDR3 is TGTGCCAGCAGCCCACCAATGGCGAGGAACACTGAAGCTTTCTTT. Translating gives CASSPPMARNTEAFF.

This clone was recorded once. The CDR3 region is CASSPRLAGASEQYF. As DNA, the CDR3 is TGTGCCAGCAGCCCCAGACTAGCCGGAGCGAGTGAGCAGTACTTC. The gene calls are TRBV9 and TRBJ2-7; 7 bases agree with TRBD2. The CDR3 has 15 amino acids. V trimming: 4 bases; J trimming: 7 bases; junction bases outside the gene matches: 14. Germline V gene lookup returns CDR1 SGDLS and CDR2 YYNGEE.

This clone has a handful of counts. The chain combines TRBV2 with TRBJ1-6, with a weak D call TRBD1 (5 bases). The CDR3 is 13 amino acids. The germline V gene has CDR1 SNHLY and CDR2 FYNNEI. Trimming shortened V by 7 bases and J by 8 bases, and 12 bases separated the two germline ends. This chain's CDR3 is CASIWGRDSPLHF. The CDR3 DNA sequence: TGTGCCAGCATCTGGGGCAGGGATTCACCCCTCCACTTT.

The chain's CDR3 is CASSVAGQGLVGYTF. The CDR3 DNA reads as TGTGCCAGCAGCGTAGCTGGGCAGGGCCTCGTTGGCTACACCTTC. V usage is TRBV9 and J usage is TRBJ1-2; a weak D match, TRBD1 (5 bases). The CDR3 runs to 15 residues. Trimming stripped 0 bases from V and 7 bases from J, with 16 bases between. From germline, CDR1 is SGDLS and CDR2 YYNGEE.

CDR3 in amino acids: CASSGTGALPNEQFF. The CDR3 coding sequence is TGTGCCAGCAGCGGGACGGGCGCACTACCGAATGAGCAGTTCTTC. V and J are TRBV5-4 and TRBJ2-1; either TRBD1 or TRBD2 may fit D (5 bases each). Germline V gene sequence: CDR1 SGHNT, CDR2 YYREEE (reference sequence). The CDR3 totals 15 residues. Deletions cut 4 bases from V and 7 bases from J, with 18 bases between.

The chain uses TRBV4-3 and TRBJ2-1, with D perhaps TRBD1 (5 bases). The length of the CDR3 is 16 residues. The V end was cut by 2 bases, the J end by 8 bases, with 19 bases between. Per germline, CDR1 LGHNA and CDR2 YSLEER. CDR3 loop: CASSQNPSRAPDEQFF. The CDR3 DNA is TGCGCCAGCAGCCAAAACCCCAGCAGGGCCCCTGATGAGCAGTTCTTC.

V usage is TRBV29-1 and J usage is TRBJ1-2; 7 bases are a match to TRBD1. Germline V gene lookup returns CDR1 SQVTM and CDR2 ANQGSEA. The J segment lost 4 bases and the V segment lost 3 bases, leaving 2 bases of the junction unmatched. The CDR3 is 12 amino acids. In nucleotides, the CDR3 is TGCAGCGTTGAGTACAGGGGCTATGGCTACACCTTC. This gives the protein CSVEYRGYGYTF.

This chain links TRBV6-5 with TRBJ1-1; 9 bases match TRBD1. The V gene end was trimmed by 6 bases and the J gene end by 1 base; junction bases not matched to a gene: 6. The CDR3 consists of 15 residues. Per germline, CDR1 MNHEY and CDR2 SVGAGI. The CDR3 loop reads CASRRTGAGNTEAFF. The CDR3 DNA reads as TGTGCCAGCAGGAGGACAGGGGCTGGGAACACTGAAGCTTTCTTT.

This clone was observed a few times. The CDR3 nucleotides read TGTGCCAGCGGGAGGGCGAACACCGGGGAGCTGTTTTTT. It codes for CASGRANTGELFF. This chain links TRBV13 with TRBJ2-2; 7 nucleotides align to TRBD2. The CDR3 consists of 13 residues. Trimming removed 8 bases from V and 0 bases from J; junction bases left unmatched: 0. Germline CDR1 is PRHDT and CDR2 is FYEKMQ (reference sequence).

CDR3 protein: CASGRPLYGYTF. The CDR3 nucleotides read TGTGCCAGCGGGAGACCACTCTATGGCTACACCTTC. The V and J genes are TRBV27 and TRBJ1-2; D is undetermined. The germline CDR1 and CDR2 sequences are MNHEY and SMNVEV (reference sequence). Trimming stripped 8 bases from V and 4 bases from J, with 11 bases between. The CDR3 has 12 residues.

The CDR3 loop reads CASSRGAYGYTF. In DNA form, the CDR3 reads TGTGCCAGCAGTAGGGGGGCCTATGGCTACACCTTC. This sequence joins TRBV6-1 and TRBJ1-2; weak D call: TRBD1 (6 bases). The CDR3 has 12 amino acids. V dropped 5 bases and J dropped 4 bases, with 8 bases sitting between them. Germline V gene lookup returns CDR1 MNHNS and CDR2 SASEGT.